This T cell receptor beta chain emerged from a study of CD8 T cells in Susac syndrome. Reverse transcription of 0.5 to 1 ug RNA was performed with random hexamers. TCRdb re-called the immunoSEQ multiplex PCR reads with MiXCR, one entry per CDR3 protein. The table includes about 85,000 distinct CDR3 sequences, 95% detected once. This clonotype was seen a single time. Per the germline V gene, CDR1 is MGHRA and CDR2 is YSYEKL. The CDR3 contains 14 residues. Between the trimmed V and J ends, which lost 8 bases and 4 bases, there was a span of 15 bases. The sequence came from a human donor with Susac syndrome. Sequenced: CD8+ T cells from PBMCs. The genes are TRBV4-1 and TRBJ1-5; D uncertain. CDR3 nucleotide sequence: TGCGCCAGCGAAGACACCCTCACTAATCAGCCCCAGCATTTT. It codes for CASEDTLTNQPQHF.